Listed here are 30 T cell receptor beta chains from one sample, sequenced in a study of CD8 T cells in ankylosing spondylitis. Points from the study as a whole: Apparently characteristic of ankylosing spondylitis blood was a TCR beta motif (roughly 8 highly homologous variants).

TCRdb reprocessed the 5' RACE reads with MiXCR, giving one entry per CDR3 protein. Of some 85,000 distinct CDR3 sequences in the sample, roughly 10% were seen once. Antigen specificity for these receptors is unknown. Specimen: blood, either unsorted or a sorted T cell fraction (not recorded which). The source of these receptors is a male donor with ankylosing spondylitis.

This clonotype was counted a few times. This chain joins TRBV7-6 and TRBJ2-7, with D unresolved. The CDR3 consists of 11 residues. Per the germline V gene, CDR1 is SGHVS and CDR2 is FNYEAQ. The germline V and J ends were trimmed by 10 bases and 6 bases, with 13 bases remaining between them. The CDR3 sequence: CAILVGGEQYF. The CDR3 DNA sequence: TGTGCCATCTTGGTGGGCGGCGAGCAGTACTTC.

This clonotype appeared a few times. The CDR3 protein is CASSFTGGLYGYTF. The CDR3, as DNA: TGTGCCAGCAGTTTTACAGGGGGCCTCTATGGCTACACCTTC. The chain employs TRBV27 and TRBJ1-2, with 9 bases identical to TRBD1. The junction had 3 bases not matched to a gene; V was cut back by 3 bases and J by 4 bases. The germline V gene has CDR1 MNHEY and CDR2 SMNVEV (reference sequence). The CDR3 totals 14 residues.

Ten or more counts support this clonotype. This chain uses TRBV5-1 with TRBJ2-7; D is unresolved. The CDR3 covers 15 residues. The germline gives CDR1 SGHRS, CDR2 YFSETQ. Trimming stripped 2 bases from V and 0 bases from J, with 12 bases between. The CDR3 spells CASSFEGFPSYEQYF. CDR3 DNA sequence: TGCGCCAGCAGCTTTGAAGGCTTCCCCTCCTACGAGCAGTACTTC.

This clonotype was detected ten times or more. The chain recombines TRBV11-2 with TRBJ2-3; a weak D match, TRBD2 (5 bases). Germline assignment: CDR1 SGHAT and CDR2 FQNNGV. V was pared by 1 base and J by 0 bases, with 8 bases between. The CDR3 loop spans 15 amino acids. This CDR3 reads CASSLGTHSTDTQYF. The DNA of the CDR3 is TGTGCCAGCAGCTTAGGGACTCATAGCACAGATACGCAGTATTTT.

Only a few counts were recorded for this clonotype. V and J are TRBV2 and TRBJ2-7; D remains ambiguous. V was pared by 10 bases and J by 5 bases, with 15 bases between. The CDR3 sequence is 12 residues long. Germline V lookup: CDR1 SNHLY, CDR2 FYNNEI. CDR3 region: CATPLRTNEQYV. The CDR3 DNA sequence: TGTGCCACCCCCCTGAGAACTAACGAGCAGTACGTC.

The chain is built from TRBV27 and TRBJ2-7; 7 nucleotides line up with TRBD2. Germline V CDR1 and CDR2: MNHEY, SMNVEV (reference sequence). V gave up 4 bases and J gave up 4 bases; unmatched junction bases: 13. The CDR3 is 16 amino acids. The DNA for the CDR3 is TGTGCCAGCAGTTCGTCTGGGCGCGGGAGTGTTTACGAGCAGTACTTC. It codes for CASSSSGRGSVYEQYF.

Ten or more counts support this clonotype. This rearrangement joins TRBV20-1 to TRBJ2-1; D is uncertain. Trimming pared 6 bases from V and 0 bases from J, leaving 12 bases between. The CDR3 has 14 amino acids. Germline loops: CDR1 DFQATT, CDR2 SNEGSKA (reference sequence). For the CDR3, the DNA is TGCAGTGCCAAGGAGTCGAGCTCCTACAATGAGCAGTTCTTC. The encoded protein is CSAKESSSYNEQFF.

This clonotype has just a few counts. The chain links TRBV6-1 to TRBJ2-6, with TRBD1 identical over 8 bases. J gave up 4 bases and V 6 bases, and 11 bases lay outside the gene matches. This CDR3 region has 17 residues. Germline V gene sequence: CDR1 MNHNS, CDR2 SASEGT. The CDR3 loop reads CASRTDRATSGANVLTF. For the CDR3, the DNA is TGTGCCAGCAGAACGGACAGGGCTACCTCAGGGGCCAACGTCCTGACTTTC.

This clonotype was seen many times. The V gene is TRBV5-1, the J gene TRBJ1-2, with 12 bases aligning to TRBD1. The V segment lost 4 bases and the J segment 2 bases; nucleotides outside the gene matches: 12. This CDR3 contains 18 residues. The V gene's germline CDR1 is SGHRS and CDR2 YFSETQ. CDR3 DNA: TGCGCCAGCAGCCCGGGACAGGGGGCTTCTTATCCCAACTATGGCTACACCTTC. This translates into CASSPGQGASYPNYGYTF.

V usage is TRBV20-1 and J usage is TRBJ2-5, with TRBD2 matching 8 bases. CDR1 is DFQATT and CDR2 is SNEGSKA in the germline V gene (reference sequence). There are 19 residues in the CDR3. V dropped 1 base and J dropped 2; count of bases not matched to a gene: 18. CDR3 nucleotide sequence: TGCAGTGCTAGAGGCCCGGCAGAGGGGAAGGTAGCGGGACAAGAGACCCAGTACTTC. As protein: CSARGPAEGKVAGQETQYF.

This clonotype was detected many times. The chain employs TRBV7-9 and TRBJ1-1; D remains ambiguous. With 6 bases removed from V and 1 base from J, the gap between germline ends came to 9 bases. There are 13 residues in the CDR3. Germline V gene sequence: CDR1 SEHNR, CDR2 FQNEAQ (reference sequence). This chain's CDR3 is CASSSQENTEAFF. The CDR3 DNA is TGTGCCAGCAGTTCCCAGGAGAACACTGAAGCTTTCTTT.

CDR3 nucleotides: TGTGCCAGCCCCGGGACAGAGAACACCGGGGAGCTGTTTTTT. It translates to CASPGTENTGELFF. The gene calls are TRBV6-1 and TRBJ2-2; 7 bases line up with TRBD1. CDR1 MNHNS and CDR2 SASEGT come from the germline V gene. The CDR3 extends over 14 amino acids. Trimming cost V 8 bases and J 1 base; bases outside gene matches: 4.

This clonotype came up many times. V gene TRBV11-2 combines with J gene TRBJ2-1; 10 nucleotides line up with TRBD2. The CDR3 runs 16 residues. V lost 2 bases, J lost 3 bases, and 4 bases stayed unmatched. Germline CDR1 is SGHAT and CDR2 is FQNNGV. The CDR3 DNA follows: TGTGCCAGCAGCTTAAGCCGGACTAGCGGCTACAATGAGCAGTTCTTC. Translating it yields CASSLSRTSGYNEQFF.

This clonotype was recorded many times. The rearrangement joins TRBV11-2 to TRBJ2-1; D not certain. The germline gives CDR1 SGHAT, CDR2 FQNNGV. V lost 5 bases and J 5 bases, leaving 7 bases between the germline ends. CDR3 length equals 12 residues. CDR3 coding DNA: TGTGCCAGCAGCCGGTCGAACAATGAGCAGTTCTTC. Protein: CASSRSNNEQFF.

This clonotype was counted between two and nine times. The chain carries TRBV7-9 and TRBJ2-2; 8 nucleotides align to TRBD2. V trimming: 2 bases; J trimming: 7 bases; junction bases outside the gene matches: 12. This CDR3 is 17 amino acids long. From germline, CDR1 is SEHNR and CDR2 FQNEAQ (reference sequence). In nucleotides, the CDR3 is TGTGCCAGCAGCTTAACCGCGATAGCGGGAACGAGCGGGGAGCTGTTTTTT. Translated, it gives CASSLTAIAGTSGELFF. The full variable domain, its missing parts supplied by reference TRBV7-9 and TRBJ2-2, is DTGVSQNPRHKITKRGQNVTFRCDPISEHNRLYWYRQTLGQGPEFLTYFQNEAQLEKSRLLSDRFSAERPKGSFSTLEIQRTEQGDSAMYLCASSLTAIAGTSGELFFGEGSRLTVL.

This clonotype was detected a few times. The CDR3 nucleotides are TGTGCCATCTCGGGACGGAGAGCCTACGAGCAGTACTTC. This codes for CAISGRRAYEQYF. This chain joins TRBV6-6 and TRBJ2-7; D possibly matches TRBD1 or TRBD2 (5 bases each). Germline lookup yields CDR1 MNHNY and CDR2 SVGAGI (reference sequence). CDR3 length equals 13 residues. Trimming took 10 bases from V and 2 from J, leaving 15 bases between them.

This clonotype was seen only a few times. V usage is TRBV7-9 and J usage is TRBJ2-3; 9 bases line up with TRBD2. Germline CDR1 is SEHNR and CDR2 is FQNEAQ (reference sequence). After removal of 5 bases from V and 0 bases from J, the junction contained 9 bases not matched to a gene. The length of the CDR3 is 17 residues. The CDR3 DNA sequence: TGTGCCAGCAGCACCGCCTCTAGCGGGGCTAGCACAGATACGCAGTATTTT. Its protein product is CASSTASSGASTDTQYF. The full variable domain, rest sourced from reference TRBV7-9 and TRBJ2-3, is DTGVSQNPRHKITKRGQNVTFRCDPISEHNRLYWYRQTLGQGPEFLTYFQNEAQLEKSRLLSDRFSAERPKGSFSTLEIQRTEQGDSAMYLCASSTASSGASTDTQYFGPGTRLTVL.

This clonotype has ten or more counts. The chain combines TRBV6-2 or TRBV6-3 with TRBJ1-1; D is uncertain. This CDR3 region has 15 residues. Germline assignment: CDR1 MNHEY and CDR2 SVGEGT. V dropped 5 bases and J dropped 3 bases, with 16 bases sitting between them. The CDR3 spells CASSPETYWDTEAFF. CDR3 bases: TGTGCCAGCAGTCCTGAGACATACTGGGACACTGAAGCTTTCTTT.

This clonotype has only a few counts. The rearrangement uses TRBV29-1 and TRBJ1-2; no firm D call. Trimming pared 3 bases from V and 1 base from J, leaving 6 bases between. CDR1 is SQVTM, CDR2 ANQGSEA, per germline. There are 12 residues in the CDR3. The CDR3 nucleotides are TGCAGCGTTGATACGGGTAACTATGGCTACACCTTC. The encoded protein is CSVDTGNYGYTF.

Many counts were recorded for this clonotype. This chain uses TRBV12-3 or TRBV12-4 with TRBJ1-4; unclear D gene. The germline V and J ends were trimmed by 3 bases and 7 bases, with 9 bases remaining between them. There are 13 residues in the CDR3. CDR3 protein: CASSFGVVEKLFF. CDR3 DNA: TGTGCCAGCAGTTTCGGGGTGGTTGAAAAACTGTTTTTT.

J is TRBJ2-7 and V is TRBV9; D might be TRBD2 (6 bases). Trimming cost V 0 bases and J 2 bases, with 12 bases left between them. Per germline, CDR1 SGDLS and CDR2 YYNGEE. The CDR3 has 15 amino acids. CDR3: CASSVGGSGPYEQYF. For the CDR3, the DNA is TGTGCCAGCAGCGTAGGTGGGAGCGGGCCCTACGAGCAGTACTTC.

This clonotype was seen repeatedly, ten times or more. The chain uses TRBV20-1 and TRBJ2-1; D may be TRBD2 (6 bases). The CDR3 sequence is 14 residues long. Germline V gene sequence: CDR1 DFQATT, CDR2 SNEGSKA (reference sequence). Trimming removed 1 base from V and 7 bases from J, with 14 bases in between. The CDR3, as DNA: TGCAGTGCTAGAGGGGTCGGGAGAAGAAATGAGCAGTTCTTC. It is translated as CSARGVGRRNEQFF.

The chain uses TRBV5-4 and TRBJ2-7, with 9 bases aligning to TRBD1. Losses at the gene ends were 4 bases for V and 3 bases for J; bases not matched to a gene: 11. Germline V gives CDR1 SGHNT, CDR2 YYREEE (reference sequence). The CDR3 is made up of 16 amino acids. This CDR3 is CASSNSPGQGIYEQYF. DNA for the CDR3: TGTGCCAGCAGCAACTCCCCGGGACAGGGAATCTACGAGCAGTACTTC.

Here the CDR3 reads CASSYISVFETQYF. Here the CDR3 DNA reads TGTGCCAGCAGTTACATATCGGTATTCGAGACCCAGTACTTC. The V call is TRBV6-5, the J call TRBJ2-5; no definite D call. The CDR3 totals 14 residues. Trimming removed 2 bases at V and 5 bases at J, with 12 bases between. Germline CDR1 and CDR2: MNHEY and SVGAGI.

This clonotype was detected ten times or more. The chain combines TRBV5-5 with TRBJ1-6; D is uncertain. This CDR3 region has 13 residues. The V end was cut by 0 bases, the J end by 9 bases, with 7 bases between. CDR1 is SGHKS, CDR2 YYEKEE, per germline (reference sequence). CDR3 sequence: CASSLDSSSPLHF. The DNA of the CDR3 is TGTGCCAGCAGCTTGGACAGTTCTTCACCCCTCCACTTT.

The rearrangement uses TRBV15 and TRBJ2-5, with TRBD1 matching 11 bases. Per the germline V gene, CDR1 is LNHNV and CDR2 is YYDKDF (reference sequence). Trimming cost V 10 bases and J 4 bases; bases outside gene matches: 8. The CDR3 has 14 amino acids. CDR3 nucleotide sequence: TGTGCCATCGGGACGGGACAGGGGGTAGAGACCCAGTACTTC. This sequence encodes CAIGTGQGVETQYF.

This clonotype was seen repeatedly, ten times or more. This sequence joins TRBV28 and TRBJ1-1; D unresolved. The length of the CDR3 is 15 residues. Germline V CDR1 and CDR2: MDHEN, SYDVKM. The ends were cut back, 3 bases at V and 0 bases at J, with 11 bases in the middle. For the CDR3, the DNA is TGTGCCAGCAGTTTTAGGTTTGGCATGAACACTGAAGCTTTCTTT. Protein sequence: CASSFRFGMNTEAFF.

This clonotype was found many times. CDR3 coding DNA: TGTGCCAGCAGAGTTTTAGGGGAAGCAACTAATGAAAAACTGTTTTTT. Its protein product is CASRVLGEATNEKLFF. The rearrangement uses TRBV12-3 or TRBV12-4 and TRBJ1-4; weak D call: TRBD1 (5 bases). The CDR3 runs to 16 residues. V was clipped by 6 bases and J by 0 bases, with 14 bases between them.

There are many counts of this clonotype. The CDR3 protein is CASSFPVNEQFF. The CDR3 coding sequence is TGTGCCAGCAGTTTTCCGGTGAATGAGCAGTTCTTC. This chain joins TRBV12-3 or TRBV12-4 and TRBJ2-1, with D unresolved. This CDR3 region has 12 residues. The V gene lost 3 bases and the J gene lost 7 bases, with 7 bases spanning the gap.

This clonotype was observed a handful of times. This chain uses TRBV27 with TRBJ1-5; D is unclear. Trimming cost V 8 bases and J 6 bases, with 11 bases left between them. CDR3 length: 12 residues. Germline V lookup: CDR1 MNHEY, CDR2 SMNVEV (reference sequence). The CDR3 here is CASGIGGQPQHF. The CDR3 DNA is TGTGCCAGCGGAATCGGTGGTCAGCCCCAGCATTTT.